The 5 T cell receptor beta chains listed next were all sequenced from one sample in a study of cytomegalovirus exposure and HLA in healthy donors. PCR employed 60 Vbeta and 13 Jbeta primers. The table came from immunoSEQ multiplex PCR; TCRdb's copy has only in-frame clones and leaves some out. The table has 210,000 or so clones, almost 85% seen once. The sample comprised PBMCs. These receptors came from a woman aged 40 to 50 in good health and CMV-seronegative.

The chain is built from TRBV20-1 and TRBJ2-7, with a possible D match to TRBD2 (6 bases). This CDR3 comprises 11 residues. Germline V CDR1 and CDR2: DFQATT, SNEGSKA (reference sequence). V dropped 3 bases and J dropped 6 bases, with 9 bases sitting between them. The CDR3 reads CSARGGSEQYF. CDR3 sequence (DNA): TGCAGTGCTAGGGGGGGTTCCGAGCAGTACTTC.

This clone was observed a handful of times. The CDR3 here is CASSPSGTGGLNEQYF. CDR3 in DNA: TGCGCCAGCAGCCCCAGTGGGACAGGGGGCCTCAACGAGCAGTACTTC. The V and J genes are TRBV5-1 and TRBJ2-7; 12 bases agree with TRBD1. Germline assignment: CDR1 SGHRS and CDR2 YFSETQ. The CDR3 sequence is 16 residues long. J was trimmed by 5 bases and V by 4 bases; bases with no gene match: 10.

The chain has TRBV25-1 and TRBJ1-2; a possible D gene is TRBD1 (5 bases). Trimming removed 6 bases from V and 2 bases from J, with 7 bases in between. This CDR3 contains 12 residues. Germline V CDR1 and CDR2: MGHDK, SYGVNS. CDR3 sequence: CASREGNYGYTF. In DNA, the CDR3 is TGTGCCAGCAGGGAGGGGAACTATGGCTACACCTTC.

The count of this clone is one. The chain is built from TRBV5-4 and TRBJ1-1; no clear D gene. The ends were cut back, 2 bases at V and 1 base at J, with 12 bases in the middle. Germline assignment: CDR1 SGHNT and CDR2 YYREEE (reference sequence). This CDR3 is 15 amino acids long. CDR3 DNA: TGTGCCAGCAGCTTTCCTCGGTCGGGGAACACTGAAGCTTTCTTT. Translated, it gives CASSFPRSGNTEAFF. The entire variable domain, with the rest obtained from reference TRBV5-4 and TRBJ1-1, is as follows: ETGVTQSPTHLIKTRGQQVTLRCSSQSGHNTVSWYQQALGQGPQFIFQYYREEENGRGNFPPRFSGLQFPNYSSELNVNALELDDSALYLCASSFPRSGNTEAFFGQGTRLTVV.

The chain uses TRBV2 and TRBJ1-6; 8 bases fit TRBD1. Germline CDR1 and CDR2: SNHLY and FYNNEI. The CDR3 is 15 amino acids. V lost 4 bases and J lost 10; bases outside the gene matches: 9. CDR3 DNA sequence: TGTGCCAGCAGTGGGGGCAGGGGGCTGACCTCACCCCTCCACTTT. Amino acid sequence: CASSGGRGLTSPLHF.